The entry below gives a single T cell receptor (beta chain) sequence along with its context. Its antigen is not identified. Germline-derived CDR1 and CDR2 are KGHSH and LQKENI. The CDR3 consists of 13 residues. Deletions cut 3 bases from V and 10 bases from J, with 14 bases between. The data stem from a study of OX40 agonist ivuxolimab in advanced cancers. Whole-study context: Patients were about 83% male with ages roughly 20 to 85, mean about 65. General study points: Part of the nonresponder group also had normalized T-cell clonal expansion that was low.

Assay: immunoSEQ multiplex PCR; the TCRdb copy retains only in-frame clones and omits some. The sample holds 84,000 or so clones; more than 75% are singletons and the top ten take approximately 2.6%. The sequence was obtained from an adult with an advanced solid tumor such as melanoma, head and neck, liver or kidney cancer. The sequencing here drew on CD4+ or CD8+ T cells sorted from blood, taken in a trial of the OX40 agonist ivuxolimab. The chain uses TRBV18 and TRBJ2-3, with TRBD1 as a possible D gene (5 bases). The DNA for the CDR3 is TGTGCCAGCTCACCCAGCGAAGACAGTCCGCAGTATTTT. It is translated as CASSPSEDSPQYF.